The 20 T cell receptor beta chains below were found in one sample sequenced in a study of T cell repertoires in cytomegalovirus infection. TCRdb redid the calling of the reads with MiXCR, one entry per CDR3 protein. The sample shows more than 650,000 distinct CDR3 sequences, 35% to 45% of them seen only once. Sequencing input: PBMCs. The receptors come from a human donor in good health (CMV status not recorded). Some clones in this sample may be carry-over from other donors' samples.

Comment on this clonotype: It may be a read error: a sequence one base away is much more abundant. CDR3 nucleotide sequence: TGCGCCAGCACAACTCAGCTAGCGGGGGGAGATGAGCAGTTCTTC. It encodes CASTTQLAGGDEQFF. V and J are TRBV4-1 and TRBJ2-1; 11 bases line up with TRBD2. Germline V gives CDR1 MGHRA, CDR2 YSYEKL. V lost 7 bases to trimming and J lost 8 bases; unmatched junction nucleotides: 10. The CDR3 consists of 15 residues.

The V gene is TRBV12-3 or TRBV12-4, the J gene TRBJ2-2, with 10 bases aligning to TRBD2. This CDR3 is 19 amino acids long. With 3 bases clipped from V and 7 bases from J, the junction kept 17 bases outside the gene matches. In DNA form, the CDR3 reads TGTGCCAGCAGTTTTGTCCTAGCGGGAGTCGGGGGAGGGGTCGGGGAGCTGTTTTTT. Translating it yields CASSFVLAGVGGGVGELFF.

This clonotype showed up many times. The rearrangement links TRBV7-2 to TRBJ1-1; no firm D call. Between the trimmed V and J ends, which lost 1 base and 1 base, there was a span of 10 bases. The CDR3 has 15 amino acids. Germline CDR1 SGHTA, CDR2 FQGNSA. This CDR3 is CASSLGLTANTEAFF. The CDR3 DNA reads as TGTGCCAGCAGCTTAGGCCTCACTGCGAACACTGAAGCTTTCTTT.

The chain is built from TRBV20-1 and TRBJ1-1; tentative D call: TRBD1 (5 bases). CDR3 length: 13 residues. V lost 6 bases, J lost 1 base, and 12 bases lay in between. The germline V gene has CDR1 DFQATT and CDR2 SNEGSKA (reference sequence). The CDR3 nucleotides are TGCAGTGCCAAAACAGGAAAGAACACTGAAGCTTTCTTT. This sequence encodes CSAKTGKNTEAFF.

The chain employs TRBV5-1 and TRBJ2-6; no definite D call. The CDR3 totals 15 residues. V lost 4 bases, J lost 1 base, and 9 bases lay in between. CDR1 is SGHRS, CDR2 YFSETQ, per germline. CDR3 sequence reads: CASSRPQSGANVLTF. CDR3 bases: TGCGCCAGCAGCCGACCTCAATCTGGGGCCAACGTCCTGACTTTC.

This rearrangement joins TRBV7-9 to TRBJ2-7; TRBD1 aligns across 11 bases. CDR3 length: 15 residues. V shed 5 bases and J 3 bases; nucleotides not matched to a gene: 6. The germline V gene encodes CDR1 SEHNR and CDR2 FQNEAQ (reference sequence). The CDR3 loop reads CASSTGTGGIYEQYF. In nucleotides, the CDR3 is TGTGCCAGCAGCACCGGGACAGGGGGTATCTACGAGCAGTACTTC.

The chain combines TRBV28 with TRBJ2-7; D gene unclear. Trimming left V 8 bases short and J 6 bases short, with 14 bases between. The CDR3 consists of 12 residues. From germline, CDR1 is MDHEN and CDR2 SYDVKM. The CDR3 sequence is CASASGRREQYF. In DNA form, the CDR3 reads TGTGCCAGCGCCTCGGGCAGACGCGAGCAGTACTTC.

The rearrangement joins TRBV10-3 to TRBJ1-6; D call uncertain. Trimming shortened V by 2 bases and J by 5 bases, and 10 bases separated the two germline ends. CDR3 size: 15 residues. Looked up from germline, CDR1 is ENHRY and CDR2 is SYGVKD. CDR3 amino acids: CAISEEAANNSPLHF. The CDR3 coding sequence is TGTGCCATCAGTGAGGAGGCAGCCAATAATTCACCCCTCCACTTT.

In this sample, this clonotype turned up a few times. The rearrangement joins TRBV7-6 to TRBJ2-1; possibly TRBD1 or TRBD2 for D (5 bases each). The V end lost 4 bases, the J end lost 10 bases, and 14 bases lay between the germline ends. The CDR3 is 13 amino acids. Germline lookup yields CDR1 SGHVS and CDR2 FNYEAQ. CDR3: CASSYGDLKEQFF. Here the CDR3 DNA reads TGTGCCAGCAGCTATGGGGACCTGAAGGAGCAGTTCTTC.

CDR3 sequence: CASRVGFQPQHF. The CDR3 DNA reads TGTGCCAGCAGGGTAGGGTTCCAGCCCCAGCATTTT. The chain couples TRBV28 to TRBJ1-5; D not certain. This CDR3 has 12 residues. Between the trimmed V and J ends, which lost 6 bases and 7 bases, there was a span of 10 bases. CDR1 and CDR2 from the germline V gene are MDHEN and SYDVKM.

For this clonotype: Mismatch with germline at one junction end may stem from a read error. The J gene is TRBJ2-7, the V gene TRBV12-3 or TRBV12-4; TRBD2 aligns across 8 bases. The CDR3 is 14 amino acids. This CDR3 reads CAISPLAGGFGQYF. The CDR3 DNA reads TGTGCCATCAGTCCCCTAGCGGGTGGCTTCGGGCAGTACTTC.

The chain has TRBV10-3 and TRBJ2-1; TRBD2 aligns across 8 bases. Germline lookup yields CDR1 ENHRY and CDR2 SYGVKD. The ends lost 7 bases at V and 3 bases at J; junction bases unmatched: 8. The CDR3 extends over 15 amino acids. The CDR3: CAITSRAGGYNEQFF. In nucleotides, the CDR3 is TGTGCCATCACCTCTCGTGCGGGAGGCTACAATGAGCAGTTCTTC.

The sample holds many counts of this clonotype. The rearrangement joins TRBV28 to TRBJ2-7, with TRBD1 matching 10 bases. Germline V gene lookup returns CDR1 MDHEN and CDR2 SYDVKM. This CDR3 is built from 13 residues. V lost 4 bases and J lost 4; bases outside the gene matches: 1. In nucleotides, the CDR3 is TGTGCCAGCAGTTCGGACAGGGGGTACGAGCAGTACTTC. This gives the protein CASSSDRGYEQYF.

The genes are TRBV30 and TRBJ1-2; D gene uncertain. The CDR3 contains 12 residues. Deletions cut 1 base from V and 2 bases from J, with 5 bases between. From germline, CDR1 is GTSNPN and CDR2 SVGIG (reference sequence). The CDR3 coding sequence is TGTGCCTGGAGTGCACGGAACTATGGCTACACCTTC. Translating gives CAWSARNYGYTF.

Concerning this clonotype itself: A read error may produce the germline difference seen at one junction end. V is TRBV7-2 and J is TRBJ2-2, with D possibly matching TRBD1 (6 bases). The CDR3 totals 14 residues. Germline CDR1 and CDR2: SGHTA and FQGNSA. The CDR3 loop reads CASSTRQVTGEMFF. The CDR3 coding sequence is TGTGCCAGCAGCACCCGACAGGTCACCGGGGAGATGTTTTTT.

The gene calls are TRBV28 and TRBJ1-2, with unresolved D. This CDR3 has 18 residues. Trimming took off 6 bases at V and 0 bases at J, with 23 bases between the two ends. Germline V gene lookup returns CDR1 MDHEN and CDR2 SYDVKM. Written as DNA, the CDR3 is TGTGCCAGCAGACGCACGAGCCTCAGCGGTGAGGCTAACTATGGCTACACCTTC. Its protein product is CASRRTSLSGEANYGYTF.

CDR3 bases: TGTGCCAGCAGCTACGGGGCTGGCACAGATACGCAGTATTTT. It is translated as CASSYGAGTDTQYF. The V call is TRBV7-2, the J call TRBJ2-3; either TRBD1 or TRBD2 may fit D (5 bases each). The CDR3 consists of 14 residues. The ends were cut back, 4 bases at V and 1 base at J, with 9 bases in the middle. Per the germline V gene, CDR1 is SGHTA and CDR2 is FQGNSA.

The chain joins TRBV5-6 to TRBJ2-2; 8 bases are a match to TRBD1. Germline V gene data show CDR1 as SGHDT and CDR2 as YYEEEE. Trimming removed 4 bases from V and 1 base from J; junction bases left unmatched: 6. This CDR3 has 16 residues. The DNA of the CDR3 is TGTGCCAGCAGCCCGGCGGGGACAGGGAACACCGGGGAGCTGTTTTTT. Its translation is CASSPAGTGNTGELFF.

This chain connects TRBV28 to TRBJ1-1; no clear D. Looked up from germline, CDR1 is MDHEN and CDR2 is SYDVKM. V dropped 5 bases and J dropped 0 bases, with 10 bases sitting between them. The CDR3 covers 14 residues. The CDR3 is CASSRTFMNTEAFF. CDR3 DNA: TGTGCCAGCAGTCGAACCTTTATGAACACTGAAGCTTTCTTT.

This clonotype showed up just a few times. The V gene is TRBV7-2, the J gene TRBJ1-6, with unresolved D. The V gene lost 3 bases and the J gene lost 7 bases, with 10 bases spanning the gap. CDR1 and CDR2 (germline): SGHTA, FQGNSA. This CDR3 spans 14 amino acids. The CDR3, as DNA: TGTGCCAGCAGCTTCCGGCAAGCGAATTCACCCCTCCACTTT. The encoded protein is CASSFRQANSPLHF.